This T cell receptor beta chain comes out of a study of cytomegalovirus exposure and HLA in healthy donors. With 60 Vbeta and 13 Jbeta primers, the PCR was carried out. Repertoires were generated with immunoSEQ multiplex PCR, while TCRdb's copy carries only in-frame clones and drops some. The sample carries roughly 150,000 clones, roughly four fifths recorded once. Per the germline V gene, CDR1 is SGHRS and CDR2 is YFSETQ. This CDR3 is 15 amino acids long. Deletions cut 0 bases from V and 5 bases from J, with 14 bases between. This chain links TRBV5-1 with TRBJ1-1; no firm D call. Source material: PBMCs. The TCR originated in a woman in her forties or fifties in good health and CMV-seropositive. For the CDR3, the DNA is TGCGCCAGCAGCTTGGACCCCGGAAGAGGGACTGAAGCTTTCTTT. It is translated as CASSLDPGRGTEAFF.